The rows below give T cell receptor beta chains drawn from one sample of a study of blood T cell repertoires in COVID-19. Some clones are missing from TCRdb's copy, which holds only in-frame ones; the method was immunoSEQ multiplex PCR. This sample has 120,000 to 150,000 clones, with approximately 89% found just once. The specimen was peripheral blood. Source of these receptors: a human donor in a cohort sampled during active COVID-19. The CDR3 runs from the conserved cysteine through the conserved F or W. The D gene is left open where the match is weak. Clone size, where shown, is once, few, many, or a class for clones that have expanded.

J gene,CDR3 length,V gene,clone size,D gene,CDR3 DNA,CDR3 protein
TRBJ2-7,14,TRBV2,.,TRBD1,TGTGCCAGCAGTGCGGACAGGGGGCTCGACGAGCAGTACTTC,CASSADRGLDEQYF
TRBJ1-2,16,TRBV23-1,.,TRBD1,TGCGCCAGCACATCGGACAGGTCCTCATTCGCCTATGGCTACACCTTC,CASTSDRSSFAYGYTF
TRBJ2-3,14,TRBV6-2/TRBV6-3,.,TRBD1,TGTGCCAGCAGTCCCCGGACAGGGTTTAGTACGCAGTATTTT,CASSPRTGFSTQYF
TRBJ2-1,16,TRBV19,.,TRBD2,TGTGCCAGTAGGCAGGGCTGGACTAGCGGGTACAATGAGCAGTTCTTC,CASRQGWTSGYNEQFF
TRBJ2-7,15,TRBV9,.,TRBD2,TGTGCCAGCAGCGTAGGGGATAGCGGGCCCTACGAGCAGTACTTC,CASSVGDSGPYEQYF
TRBJ2-5,15,TRBV19,.,TRBD2,TGTGCCAGTAGTCTTTCGACTAGCGGGAGAGAGACCCAGTACTTC,CASSLSTSGRETQYF
TRBJ1-2,15,TRBV5-6,.,TRBD1,TGTGCCAGCAGCGGGACAGGGGGCGCCGACTATGGCTACACCTTC,CASSGTGGADYGYTF
TRBJ2-1,12,TRBV6-2/TRBV6-3,.,.,TGTGCCAGCAGTAACAGGGTAAATGAGCAGTTCTTC,CASSNRVNEQFF
TRBJ2-3,10,TRBV29-1,.,.,TGCAGCGTTGTGGTCGGTACGCAGTATTTT,CSVVVGTQYF
TRBJ2-7,14,TRBV2,once,TRBD1,TGTGCCAGCAGTAAAGTGAGGGACAGCTACGAGCAGTACTTC,CASSKVRDSYEQYF
TRBJ1-5,13,TRBV12-3/TRBV12-4,few,.,TGTGCCAGCAGTCCAGGGGGCAATCAGCCCCAGCATTTT,CASSPGGNQPQHF
TRBJ2-3,15,TRBV6-2/TRBV6-3,few,.,TGTGCCAGCAGCTATAGCGGAGGAAGCACAGATACGCAGTATTTT,CASSYSGGSTDTQYF
TRBJ1-2,15,TRBV11-1,.,TRBD1,TGTGCCAGCAGCTTAGGCGTAGCAGGGGGCTATGGCTACACCTTC,CASSLGVAGGYGYTF
TRBJ2-7,14,TRBV6-2/TRBV6-3,.,.,TGTGCCAGCAGTTACGGGCAGCTTTCTTACGAGCAGTACTTC,CASSYGQLSYEQYF
TRBJ2-5,17,TRBV4-1,.,TRBD1,TGCGCCAGCAGCCCAACAGTCCGGACAGGGGCAATAGAGACCCAGTACTTC,CASSPTVRTGAIETQYF
TRBJ1-6,15,TRBV6-5,.,.,TGTGCCAGCAGCGTACGACCTAGCCAAAACTCACCCCTCCACTTT,CASSVRPSQNSPLHF
TRBJ2-2,15,TRBV30,.,TRBD1,TGTGCCTGGAGTGTACGTGAGAGGGGGCTAGGGGAGCTGTTTTTT,CAWSVRERGLGELFF
TRBJ1-2,13,TRBV5-4,.,.,TGTGCCAGCAGCTTACGGGGGGGTGATGGCTACACCTTC,CASSLRGGDGYTF
TRBJ2-7,12,TRBV2,few,.,TGTGCCAGCGGGACATCCTCCTACGAGCAGTACTTC,CASGTSSYEQYF
TRBJ1-3,14,TRBV9,once,.,TGTGCCAGCAGCCCACAGGGACAAGGTTACACCATATATTTT,CASSPQGQGYTIYF